The T cell receptor (beta chain) described here comes from a study of OX40 agonist ivuxolimab in advanced cancers. Findings and caveats of the study: CD8+ T cells were the subset that, on average, had more expanded clones than CD4+.

To note about this clone: What it recognizes is unknown.

Data came from immunoSEQ multiplex PCR; TCRdb stores just in-frame clones and leaves some out. Of 60,000 to 80,000 clones listed, about four fifths are singletons. Autoimmune disease history or systemic immunosuppression led to patient exclusion. V dropped 0 bases and J dropped 1 base, with 3 bases sitting between them. From germline, CDR1 is KGHSH and CDR2 LQKENI. The CDR3 extends over 13 amino acids. The chain recombines TRBV18 with TRBJ2-5; D is uncertain. The source of this sequence is an adult with an advanced solid tumor such as melanoma, head and neck, liver or kidney cancer. This material consisted of CD4+ or CD8+ T cells sorted from blood, taken in a trial of the OX40 agonist ivuxolimab. For the CDR3, the DNA is TGTGCCAGCTCACCACCCACCCAAGAGACCCAGTACTTC. It is translated as CASSPPTQETQYF.